This TCR beta chain was identified during a study of blood T cell repertoires in COVID-19. Study summary: Spain, Italy and the United States supplied samples that represented acute and convalescent COVID-19. PBMCs, B-cell-depleted T cells, or T cells provided the cDNA or gDNA that made up the material.

How the authors handled the data: Estimated nucleated cell counts came from reference gene primer amplification. Sequenced by immunoSEQ multiplex PCR; TCRdb stores in-frame clones only, minus some. V, J and clone size were drawn from that table, and D and trimming were deduced from the DNA. The sample lists around 180,000 clones, 83% occurring once. Sequenced material: peripheral blood. This clonotype was sampled from a human donor in a cohort sampled during active COVID-19.

CDR3 DNA: TGTGCCAGTAGTATAAACAGGGGACCTTACGAGCAGTACTTC. This translates into CASSINRGPYEQYF. The genes are TRBV19 and TRBJ2-7; 7 bases align to TRBD1. V shed 2 bases and J 4 bases; nucleotides not matched to a gene: 5. The V gene's germline CDR1 is LNHDA and CDR2 SQIVND (reference sequence). CDR3 size: 14 residues.